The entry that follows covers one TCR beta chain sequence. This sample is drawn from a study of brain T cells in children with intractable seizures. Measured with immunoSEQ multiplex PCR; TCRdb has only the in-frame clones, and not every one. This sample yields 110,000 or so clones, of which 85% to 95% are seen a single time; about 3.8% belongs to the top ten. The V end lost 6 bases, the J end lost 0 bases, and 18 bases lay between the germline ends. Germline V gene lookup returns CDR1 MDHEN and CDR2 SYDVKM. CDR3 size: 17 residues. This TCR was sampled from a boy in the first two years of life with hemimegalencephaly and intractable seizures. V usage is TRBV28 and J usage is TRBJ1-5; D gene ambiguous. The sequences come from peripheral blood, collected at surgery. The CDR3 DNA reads TGTGCCAGCAGCCAAACCGTCGGGCACCCTAGCAATCAGCCCCAGCATTTT. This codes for CASSQTVGHPSNQPQHF.